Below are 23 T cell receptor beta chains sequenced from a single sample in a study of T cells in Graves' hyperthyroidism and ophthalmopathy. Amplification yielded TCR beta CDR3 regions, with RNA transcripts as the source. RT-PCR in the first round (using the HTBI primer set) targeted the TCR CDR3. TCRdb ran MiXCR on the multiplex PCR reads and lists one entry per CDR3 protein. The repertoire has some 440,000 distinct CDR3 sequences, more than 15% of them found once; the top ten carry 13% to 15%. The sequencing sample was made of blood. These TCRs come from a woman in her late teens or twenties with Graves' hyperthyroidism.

The CDR3 DNA reads as TGTGCCAGCAGTCGTAGCGGGGAGGGTATCCGTGAGCAGTTCTTC. Translated, it gives CASSRSGEGIREQFF. The genes are TRBV6-1 and TRBJ2-1; 8 nucleotides line up with TRBD2. Trimming at V came to 5 bases and at J to 9 bases, leaving 12 bases not matched to a gene. This CDR3 region has 15 residues. Germline V lookup: CDR1 MNHNS, CDR2 SASEGT.

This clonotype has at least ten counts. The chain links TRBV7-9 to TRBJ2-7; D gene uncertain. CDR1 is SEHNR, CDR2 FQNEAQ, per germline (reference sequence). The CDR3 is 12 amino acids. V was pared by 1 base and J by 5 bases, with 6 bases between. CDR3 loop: CASSLVQHEQYF. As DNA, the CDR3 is TGTGCCAGCAGCTTAGTACAGCACGAGCAGTACTTC. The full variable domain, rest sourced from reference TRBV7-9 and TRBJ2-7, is DTGVSQNPRHKITKRGQNVTFRCDPISEHNRLYWYRQTLGQGPEFLTYFQNEAQLEKSRLLSDRFSAERPKGSFSTLEIQRTEQGDSAMYLCASSLVQHEQYFGPGTRLTVT.

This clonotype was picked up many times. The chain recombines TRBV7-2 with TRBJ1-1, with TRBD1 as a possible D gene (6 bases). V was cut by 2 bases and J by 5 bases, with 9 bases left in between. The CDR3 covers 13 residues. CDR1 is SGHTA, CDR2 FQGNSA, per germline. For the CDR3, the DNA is TGTGCCAGCAGCTTAAACAGGGTGACTGAAGCTTTCTTT. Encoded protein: CASSLNRVTEAFF. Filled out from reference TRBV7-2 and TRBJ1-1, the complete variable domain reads GAGVSQSPSNKVTEKGKDVELRCDPISGHTALYWYRQSLGQGLEFLIYFQGNSAPDKSGLPSDRFSAERTGGSVSTLTIQRTQQEDSAVYLCASSLNRVTEAFFGQGTRLTVV.

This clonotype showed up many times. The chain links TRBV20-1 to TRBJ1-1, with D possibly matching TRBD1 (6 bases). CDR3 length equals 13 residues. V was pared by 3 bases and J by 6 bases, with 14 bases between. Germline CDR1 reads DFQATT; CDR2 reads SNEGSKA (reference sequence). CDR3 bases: TGCAGTGCTAGCGGGGGGCTCTCTGCTGAAGCTTTCTTT. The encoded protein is CSASGGLSAEAFF.

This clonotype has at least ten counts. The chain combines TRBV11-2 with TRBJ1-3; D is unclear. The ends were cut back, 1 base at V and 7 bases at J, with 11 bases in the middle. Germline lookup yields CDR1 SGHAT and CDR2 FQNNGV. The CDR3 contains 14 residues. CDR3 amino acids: CASSLVSGYNTIYF. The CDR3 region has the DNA TGTGCCAGCAGCTTAGTTTCCGGGTACAACACCATATATTTT. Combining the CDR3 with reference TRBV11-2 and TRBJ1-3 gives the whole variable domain EAGVAQSPRYKIIEKRQSVAFWCNPISGHATLYWYQQILGQGPKLLIQFQNNGVVDDSQLPKDRFSAERLKGVDSTLKIQPAKLEDSAVYLCASSLVSGYNTIYFGEGSWLTVV.

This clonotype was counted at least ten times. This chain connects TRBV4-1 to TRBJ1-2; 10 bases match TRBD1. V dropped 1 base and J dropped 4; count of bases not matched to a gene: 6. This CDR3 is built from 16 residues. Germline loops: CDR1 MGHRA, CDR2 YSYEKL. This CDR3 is CASSQAGTGVSYGYTF. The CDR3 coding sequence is TGCGCCAGCAGCCAAGCGGGGACAGGGGTTTCCTATGGCTACACCTTC.

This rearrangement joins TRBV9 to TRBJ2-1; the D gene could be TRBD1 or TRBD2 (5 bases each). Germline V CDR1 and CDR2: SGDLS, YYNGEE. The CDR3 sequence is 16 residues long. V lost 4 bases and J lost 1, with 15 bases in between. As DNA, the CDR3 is TGTGCCAGCAGCCCCCGGGACCTCGGGTCCTACAATGAGCAGTTCTTC. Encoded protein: CASSPRDLGSYNEQFF. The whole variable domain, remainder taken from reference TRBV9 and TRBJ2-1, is DSGVTQTPKHLITATGQRVTLRCSPRSGDLSVYWYQQSLDQGLQFLIQYYNGEERAKGNILERFSAQQFPDLHSELNLSSLELGDSALYFCASSPRDLGSYNEQFFGPGTRLTVL.

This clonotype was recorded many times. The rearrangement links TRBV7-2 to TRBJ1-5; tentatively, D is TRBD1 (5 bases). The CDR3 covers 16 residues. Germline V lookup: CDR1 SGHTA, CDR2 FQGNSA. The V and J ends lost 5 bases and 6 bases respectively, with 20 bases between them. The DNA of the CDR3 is TGTGCCAGCAGCCAGTACCAATCAGGGTCGGGTCAGCCCCAGCATTTT. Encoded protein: CASSQYQSGSGQPQHF. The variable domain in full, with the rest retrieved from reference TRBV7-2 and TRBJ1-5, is GAGVSQSPSNKVTEKGKDVELRCDPISGHTALYWYRQSLGQGLEFLIYFQGNSAPDKSGLPSDRFSAERTGGSVSTLTIQRTQQEDSAVYLCASSQYQSGSGQPQHFGDGTRLSIL.

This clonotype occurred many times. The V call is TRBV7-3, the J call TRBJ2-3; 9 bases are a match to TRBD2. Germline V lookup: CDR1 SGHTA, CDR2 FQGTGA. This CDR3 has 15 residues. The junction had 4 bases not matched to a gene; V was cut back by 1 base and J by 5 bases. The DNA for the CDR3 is TGTGCCAGCAGCTTAAGGGCGGGGGGGCAAGATACGCAGTATTTT. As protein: CASSLRAGGQDTQYF.

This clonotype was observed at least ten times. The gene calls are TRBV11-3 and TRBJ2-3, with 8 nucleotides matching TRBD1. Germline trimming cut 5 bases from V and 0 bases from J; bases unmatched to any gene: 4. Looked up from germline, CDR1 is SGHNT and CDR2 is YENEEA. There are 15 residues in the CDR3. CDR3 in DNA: TGTGCCAGCAGCCGACAGGGGCTAAGCACAGATACGCAGTATTTT. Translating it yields CASSRQGLSTDTQYF.

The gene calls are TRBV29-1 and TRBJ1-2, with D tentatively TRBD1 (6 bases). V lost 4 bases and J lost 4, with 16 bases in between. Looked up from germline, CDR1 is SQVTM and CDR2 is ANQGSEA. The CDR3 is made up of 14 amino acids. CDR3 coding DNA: TGCAGCGTTGTGGGGGCGGGGAGCGCCTATGGCTACACCTTC. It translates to CSVVGAGSAYGYTF. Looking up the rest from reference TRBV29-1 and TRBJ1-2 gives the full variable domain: SAVISQKPSRDICQRGTSLTIQCQVDSQVTMMFWYRQQPGQSLTLIATANQGSEATYESGFVIDKFPISRPNLTFSTLTVSNMSPEDSSIYLCSVVGAGSAYGYTFGSGTRLTVV.

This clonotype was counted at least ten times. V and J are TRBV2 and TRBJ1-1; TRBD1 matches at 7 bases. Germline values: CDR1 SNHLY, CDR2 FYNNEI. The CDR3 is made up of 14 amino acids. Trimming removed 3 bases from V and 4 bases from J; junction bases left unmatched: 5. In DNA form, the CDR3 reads TGTGCCAGCAGTGACAGGACAGGCGCCACTGAAGCTTTCTTT. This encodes CASSDRTGATEAFF.

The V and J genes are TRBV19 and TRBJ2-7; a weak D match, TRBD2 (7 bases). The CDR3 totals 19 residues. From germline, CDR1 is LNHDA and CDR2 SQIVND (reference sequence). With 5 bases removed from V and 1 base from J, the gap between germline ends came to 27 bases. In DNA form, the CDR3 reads TGTGCCAGTAGTCCCCCCGGGGGGCCCCTAGGGGGGCGATCCTACGAGCAGTACTTC. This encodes CASSPPGGPLGGRSYEQYF.

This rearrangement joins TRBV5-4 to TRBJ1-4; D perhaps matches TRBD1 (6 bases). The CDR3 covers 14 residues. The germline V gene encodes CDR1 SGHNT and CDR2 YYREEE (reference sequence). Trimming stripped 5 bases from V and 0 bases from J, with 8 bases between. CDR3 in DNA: TGTGCCAGCAGTCCAGGGGCAACTAATGAAAAACTGTTTTTT. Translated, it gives CASSPGATNEKLFF.

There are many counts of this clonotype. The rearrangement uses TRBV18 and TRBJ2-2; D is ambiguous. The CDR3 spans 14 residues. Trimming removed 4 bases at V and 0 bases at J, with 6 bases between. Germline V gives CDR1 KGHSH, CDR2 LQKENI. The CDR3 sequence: CASSRGTNTGELFF. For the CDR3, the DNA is TGTGCCAGCTCACGGGGTACGAACACCGGGGAGCTGTTTTTT.

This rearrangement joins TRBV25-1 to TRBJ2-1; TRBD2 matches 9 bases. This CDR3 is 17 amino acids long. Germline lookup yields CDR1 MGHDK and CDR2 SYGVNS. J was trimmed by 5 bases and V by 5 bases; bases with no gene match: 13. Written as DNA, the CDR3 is TGTGCCAGCAGTAGAACGGAAGGCGGGAGGGCCGACAATGAGCAGTTCTTC. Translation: CASSRTEGGRADNEQFF.

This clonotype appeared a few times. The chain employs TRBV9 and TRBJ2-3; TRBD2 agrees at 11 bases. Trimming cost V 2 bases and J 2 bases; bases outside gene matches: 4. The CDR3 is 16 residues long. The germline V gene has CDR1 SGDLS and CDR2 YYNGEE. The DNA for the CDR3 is TGTGCCAGCAGCGTTACTAGCGGGGGAGCCACAGATACGCAGTATTTT. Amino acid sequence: CASSVTSGGATDTQYF.

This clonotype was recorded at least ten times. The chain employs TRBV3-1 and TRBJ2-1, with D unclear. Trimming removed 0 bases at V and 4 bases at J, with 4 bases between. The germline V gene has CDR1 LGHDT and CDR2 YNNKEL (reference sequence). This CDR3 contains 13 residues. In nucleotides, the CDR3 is TGTGCCAGCAGCCAAGAGGTATACAATGAGCAGTTCTTC. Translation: CASSQEVYNEQFF.

The CDR3 coding sequence is TGTGCCAGCTCACCACGGATTGAAATAGGGGGGGCCTACGAGCAGTACTTC. This codes for CASSPRIEIGGAYEQYF. The rearrangement joins TRBV18 to TRBJ2-7, with D perhaps matching TRBD2 (7 bases). The ends were cut back, 1 base at V and 2 bases at J, with 18 bases in the middle. CDR1 and CDR2 from the germline V gene are KGHSH and LQKENI. This CDR3 comprises 17 residues.

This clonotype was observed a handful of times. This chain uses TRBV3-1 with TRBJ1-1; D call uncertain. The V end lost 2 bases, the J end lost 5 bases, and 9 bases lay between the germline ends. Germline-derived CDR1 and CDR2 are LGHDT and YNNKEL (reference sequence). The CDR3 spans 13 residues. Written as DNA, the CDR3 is TGTGCCAGCAGCCAAAGGGCCGGGACTGAAGCTTTCTTT. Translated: CASSQRAGTEAFF.

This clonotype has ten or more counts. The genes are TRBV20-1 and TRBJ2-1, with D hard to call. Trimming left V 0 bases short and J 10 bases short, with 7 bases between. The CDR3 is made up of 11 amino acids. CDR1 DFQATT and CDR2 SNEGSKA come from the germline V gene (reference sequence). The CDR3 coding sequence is TGCAGTGCTAGAGACTATAGCGAGCAGTTCTTC. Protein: CSARDYSEQFF.

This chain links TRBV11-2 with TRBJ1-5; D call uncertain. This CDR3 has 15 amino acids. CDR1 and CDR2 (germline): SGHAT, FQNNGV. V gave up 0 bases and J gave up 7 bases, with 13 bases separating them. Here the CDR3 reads CASSLDGVSGQPQHF. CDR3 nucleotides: TGTGCCAGCAGCTTAGACGGGGTCTCCGGGCAGCCCCAGCATTTT.

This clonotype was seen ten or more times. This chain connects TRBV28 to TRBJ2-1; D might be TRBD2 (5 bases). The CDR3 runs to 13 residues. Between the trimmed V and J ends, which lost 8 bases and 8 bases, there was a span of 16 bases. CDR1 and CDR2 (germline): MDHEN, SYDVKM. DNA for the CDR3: TGTGCCAGCTCACTAGACGTTAGTCATGAGCAGTTCTTC. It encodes CASSLDVSHEQFF.